A selection of T cell receptor beta chains follows, all from one sample in a study of Ad26.COV2.S vaccination and SARS-CoV-2 variants. The protocol was immunoSEQ multiplex PCR, while the TCRdb copy is restricted to in-frame clones and leaves out a portion. The sample includes about 350,000 clones, about 90% of them seen just once. Sample: peripheral blood, taken after recovery from COVID-19. Receptors originate from a human donor who had recovered from COVID-19. Each CDR3 is given with its conserved first and last residue. The D gene is left open where the match is weak. Not every row has a clone size; where given, it reads once, few, many or a size class.

>TRBJ1-2|11|-|-|TRBV7-9
TGTGCCAGCAGCTTTGATTCCGGCTACACCTTC
CASSFDSGYTF
>TRBJ2-7|14|TRBD1|-|TRBV11-2
TGTGCCAGCAGCACCGGACAGGGAAAGTACGAGCAGTACTTC
CASSTGQGKYEQYF
>TRBJ2-7|15|TRBD1|once|TRBV18
TGTGCCAGCTCACGTCCCGGGACAGGCAACTACGAGCAGTACTTC
CASSRPGTGNYEQYF
>TRBJ2-4|14|-|-|TRBV27
TGTGCCAGCAGTCCGGGGACCCGCAGGAACATTCAGTACTTC
CASSPGTRRNIQYF
>TRBJ1-3|15|-|-|TRBV19
TGTGCCAGTAGTATAAGGGCCGTGGTCGGAAACACCATATATTTT
CASSIRAVVGNTIYF
>TRBJ1-5|17|-|-|TRBV7-2
TGTGCCAGCAGCTTAAGCAGGTCGGGGGTGGGCAATCAGCCCCAGCATTTT
CASSLSRSGVGNQPQHF
>TRBJ2-1|16|TRBD2|-|TRBV29-1
TGCAGCGTTGAAGGTAGCGGGGGGCGAACCTACAATGAGCAGTTCTTC
CSVEGSGGRTYNEQFF
>TRBJ2-5|14|-|-|TRBV6-5
TGTGCCAGCAGTTACAGTCCAATAGGGGAGACCCAGTACTTC
CASSYSPIGETQYF
>TRBJ1-1|14|-|-|TRBV6-5
TGTGCCAGCAGCGCGGGGGTAGTGAACACTGAAGCTTTCTTT
CASSAGVVNTEAFF
>TRBJ1-2|14|-|-|TRBV3-1/TRBV3-2
TGTGCCAGCAGGCTACAGGGACGGAGCTATGGCTACACCTTC
CASRLQGRSYGYTF
>TRBJ1-1|14|-|-|TRBV5-4
TGTGCCAGCAGCTTGACCCAGTCGAACACTGAAGCTTTCTTT
CASSLTQSNTEAFF
>TRBJ1-1|11|-|-|TRBV7-2
TGTGCCAGCAGCTTATGGACTGAAGCTTTCTTT
CASSLWTEAFF
>TRBJ1-2|13|-|-|TRBV11-2
TGTGCCAGCAGCTTCGGCAACCCCTATGGCTACACCTTC
CASSFGNPYGYTF
>TRBJ2-5|18|TRBD1|-|TRBV18
TGTGCCAGCTCACTGTACGGGCCCCGGGACAGGGGACAAGAGACCCAGTACTTC
CASSLYGPRDRGQETQYF
>TRBJ1-4|15|-|-|TRBV27
TGTGCCAGCAGTTCCCGCCGGGACAAGCATGAAAAACTGTTTTTT
CASSSRRDKHEKLFF
>TRBJ2-5|14|-|-|TRBV3-1/TRBV3-2
TGTGCCACCAATCCGGCGAGGTCAGGGGAGACCCAGTACTTC
CATNPARSGETQYF
>TRBJ2-7|17|TRBD1|-|TRBV10-3
TGTGCCATCAGTGAGTCCCCTGGACAGGGACCCGGATACGAGCAGTACTTC
CAISESPGQGPGYEQYF
>TRBJ1-6|17|-|-|TRBV19
TGTGCCAGTACCAACCGGGGAGGAGGGGGTAACAATTCACCCCTCCACTTT
CASTNRGGGGNNSPLHF